The clone carrying this TCR beta chain turned up a few times. Its antigen is still unknown. The germline V gene encodes CDR1 GTSNPN and CDR2 SVGIG (reference sequence). Trimming removed 2 bases from V and 4 bases from J, with 12 bases in between. The CDR3 runs to 13 residues. The data originate from a study of T cell repertoires in cytomegalovirus infection. On the study more broadly: Evidence of both CMV infection and a matching HLA type came from public TCR beta signatures. Study-level points and caveats: Across the ex vivo response, the dominant clonotypes were HLA-C-restricted CMV-specific TCR beta clonotypes. Carriers of CMV and the relevant HLA type were discriminated by public TCR beta frequency.

TCRdb passed the reads through MiXCR, listing each CDR3 protein once. The top ten clones hold 25% to 30% of a sample with 170,000 or so distinct CDR3 sequences, over 13% of them seen once. The TCR sequence derives from a human donor in good health (CMV status not recorded). Some clones in this sample may be carry-over from other donors' samples. V is TRBV30 and J is TRBJ2-7; tentative D call: TRBD1 (6 bases). The source material was PBMCs. The CDR3 here is CAWSPQDRYEQYF. The CDR3 DNA follows: TGTGCCTGGAGTCCACAGGACAGATACGAGCAGTACTTC.